Each of the 29 T cell receptor beta chains below was sequenced from the same sample in a study of blood T cell repertoires in COVID-19. Using immunoSEQ multiplex PCR, the repertoire was profiled, and TCRdb retains in-frame clones only, with some absent. The sample contains tens of thousands of clones, approximately 90% of which appear only once. The sequencing input was peripheral blood. The receptors derive from a man aged 55 to 70 with acute or convalescent COVID-19.

CDR3: CASSPLYEQYF. CDR3 DNA: TGTGCCAGCAGCCCCCTCTACGAGCAGTACTTC. This chain joins TRBV28 and TRBJ2-7; D uncertain. From germline, CDR1 is MDHEN and CDR2 SYDVKM. The germline V and J ends were trimmed by 6 bases and 3 bases, with 6 bases remaining between them. This CDR3 has 11 residues.

The DNA of the CDR3 is TGTGCCAGCCGGGGTAGCGGGGGGATCCGGATAACAGATACGCAGTATTTT. Protein sequence: CASRGSGGIRITDTQYF. V usage is TRBV7-2 and J usage is TRBJ2-3; TRBD2 aligns across 10 bases. The CDR3 covers 17 residues. Germline trimming cut 8 bases from V and 3 bases from J; bases unmatched to any gene: 14. Germline lookup yields CDR1 SGHTA and CDR2 FQGNSA.

The DNA of the CDR3 is TGTGCCAGCAGCCCACGCCCGAAACACTCGACAGGTTCCCACACCATATATTTT. Encoded protein: CASSPRPKHSTGSHTIYF. The chain uses TRBV13 and TRBJ1-3; tentative D call: TRBD1 (6 bases). Trimming stripped 5 bases from V and 8 bases from J, with 28 bases between. The CDR3 covers 18 residues. Germline V gene data show CDR1 as PRHDT and CDR2 as FYEKMQ (reference sequence).

V is TRBV2 and J is TRBJ2-3, with 7 bases aligning to TRBD2. The CDR3 is made up of 15 amino acids. CDR1 and CDR2 from the germline V gene are SNHLY and FYNNEI. Germline trimming cut 4 bases from V and 1 base from J; bases unmatched to any gene: 5. In DNA, the CDR3 is TGTGCCAGCAGTGGAAGCGGGACCCGCACAGATACGCAGTATTTT. Translated: CASSGSGTRTDTQYF.

V usage is TRBV5-6 and J usage is TRBJ1-1; TRBD1 might be the D (6 bases). The germline V gene has CDR1 SGHDT and CDR2 YYEEEE. V was pared by 4 bases and J by 7 bases, with 20 bases between. This CDR3 comprises 15 residues. CDR3 coding DNA: TGTGCCAGCAGCCCGGACCCGGTGGGGGGGCTTGAAGCTTTCTTT. It translates to CASSPDPVGGLEAFF. Filled out from reference TRBV5-6 and TRBJ1-1, the complete variable domain reads DAGVTQSPTHLIKTRGQQVTLRCSPKSGHDTVSWYQQALGQGPQFIFQYYEEEERQRGNFPDRFSGHQFPNYSSELNVNALLLGDSALYLCASSPDPVGGLEAFFGQGTRLTVV.

The chain is built from TRBV25-1 and TRBJ2-3; the match to TRBD1 covers 12 bases. The germline CDR1 and CDR2 sequences are MGHDK and SYGVNS. J lost 3 bases, V lost 2 bases, and 3 bases had no gene match. The CDR3 consists of 16 residues. The CDR3 bases are TGTGCCAGCAGTGAACGGGACAGGGGGCCAACAGATACGCAGTATTTT. Its translation: CASSERDRGPTDTQYF.

The chain links TRBV5-1 to TRBJ1-2, with 7 bases aligning to TRBD1. V lost 0 bases to trimming and J lost 5 bases; unmatched junction nucleotides: 7. The CDR3 runs 15 residues. The germline gives CDR1 SGHRS, CDR2 YFSETQ. This CDR3 reads CASSLEGAKLYGYTF. The DNA for the CDR3 is TGCGCCAGCAGCTTGGAGGGGGCAAAGTTGTATGGCTACACCTTC.

The chain uses TRBV7-8 and TRBJ1-2, with D uncertain. The CDR3 runs 15 residues. Trimming pared 0 bases from V and 4 bases from J, leaving 12 bases between. From germline, CDR1 is SGHVS and CDR2 FQNEAQ. CDR3 in amino acids: CASSLAAGSVYGYTF. The DNA for the CDR3 is TGTGCCAGCAGCTTAGCTGCGGGGTCTGTCTATGGCTACACCTTC.

This chain links TRBV28 with TRBJ1-1; D gene ambiguous. The CDR3 is 13 residues long. Trimming took off 3 bases at V and 2 bases at J, with 7 bases between the two ends. Per the germline V gene, CDR1 is MDHEN and CDR2 is SYDVKM. The CDR3 DNA reads as TGTGCCAGCAGTTTGTCAGTAAACACTGAAGCTTTCTTT. Encoded protein: CASSLSVNTEAFF.

V gene TRBV5-6 combines with J gene TRBJ2-1; 9 nucleotides agree with TRBD2. Germline-derived CDR1 and CDR2 are SGHDT and YYEEEE. The junction had 16 bases not matched to a gene; V was cut back by 4 bases and J by 8 bases. CDR3 size: 17 residues. The CDR3 loop reads CASSAYLGGGATYEQFF. DNA for the CDR3: TGTGCCAGCAGCGCCTACTTAGGCGGGGGGGCCACATATGAGCAGTTCTTC.

This chain uses TRBV7-9 with TRBJ2-1; D perhaps matches TRBD2 (5 bases). Germline values: CDR1 SEHNR, CDR2 FQNEAQ (reference sequence). The CDR3 consists of 13 residues. V lost 2 bases and J 7 bases, leaving 9 bases between the germline ends. CDR3 loop: CASSLLRGNEQFF. CDR3 nucleotides: TGTGCCAGCAGCTTACTCCGAGGGAATGAGCAGTTCTTC.

The chain joins TRBV7-2 to TRBJ2-7; 10 positions agree with TRBD2. CDR3 size: 16 residues. V shed 6 bases and J 1 base; nucleotides not matched to a gene: 9. Per germline, CDR1 SGHTA and CDR2 FQGNSA. The CDR3: CASSRSGTSESYEQYF. The DNA for the CDR3 is TGTGCCAGCAGTCGGTCCGGGACTAGCGAGTCCTACGAGCAGTACTTC.

The chain recombines TRBV28 with TRBJ1-2; D gene ambiguous. This CDR3 spans 16 amino acids. Per the germline V gene, CDR1 is MDHEN and CDR2 is SYDVKM. The V and J ends lost 5 bases and 4 bases respectively, with 20 bases between them. CDR3 amino acids: CASSQYGSRGSYGYTF. CDR3 coding DNA: TGTGCCAGCAGTCAATATGGTTCTCGGGGTTCCTATGGCTACACCTTC.

The chain uses TRBV12-5 and TRBJ2-7, with TRBD2 matching over 12 bases. Trimming at V came to 0 bases and at J to 6 bases, leaving 18 bases not matched to a gene. This CDR3 has 20 amino acids. Looked up from germline, CDR1 is LGHNT and CDR2 is FRNRAP. This CDR3 reads CASGLVLLAGGPSGYAEQYF. The DNA for the CDR3 is TGTGCTAGTGGTTTGGTACTTCTAGCGGGGGGGCCGTCGGGCTACGCCGAGCAGTACTTC.

This chain joins TRBV4-3 and TRBJ1-1; D not resolved. The V gene lost 1 base and the J gene lost 4 bases, with 10 bases spanning the gap. The CDR3 runs to 14 residues. The V gene's germline CDR1 is LGHNA and CDR2 YSLEER. The CDR3 DNA follows: TGCGCCAGCAGCCAAGCCCCGGCGGGCACTGAAGCTTTCTTT. It is translated as CASSQAPAGTEAFF.

The rearrangement uses TRBV4-2 and TRBJ1-3, with 7 bases identical to TRBD1. V lost 0 bases and J lost 1; bases outside the gene matches: 3. The CDR3 loop spans 16 amino acids. Germline assignment: CDR1 LGHNA and CDR2 YNFKEQ. As DNA, the CDR3 is TGTGCCAGCAGCCAAGAAGCCAGGGGGTCTGGAAACACCATATATTTT. It specifies CASSQEARGSGNTIYF.

The chain combines TRBV19 with TRBJ2-7; the D gene is possibly TRBD1 (6 bases). Germline values: CDR1 LNHDA, CDR2 SQIVND (reference sequence). The CDR3 sequence is 14 residues long. V lost 3 bases, J lost 3 bases, and 12 bases lay in between. The CDR3 spells CASSIKRGSYEQYF. As DNA, the CDR3 is TGTGCCAGTAGTATCAAGAGGGGGAGCTACGAGCAGTACTTC.

V gene TRBV24-1 combines with J gene TRBJ2-2, with D perhaps matching TRBD2 (5 bases). The germline V gene has CDR1 KGHDR and CDR2 SFDVKD. V was trimmed by 5 bases and J by 3 bases, leaving 15 bases between them. The CDR3 loop spans 16 amino acids. The CDR3 reads CATSAPSGWDTGELFF. CDR3 in DNA: TGTGCCACCAGTGCTCCTTCGGGGTGGGACACCGGGGAGCTGTTTTTT.

J is TRBJ1-4 and V is TRBV2; D ambiguous. Trimming left V 8 bases short and J 0 bases short, with 10 bases between. Germline V lookup: CDR1 SNHLY, CDR2 FYNNEI. There are 14 residues in the CDR3. Here the CDR3 DNA reads TGTGCCAGCGCTAAGCGTGCAACTAATGAAAAACTGTTTTTT. This encodes CASAKRATNEKLFF.

This clone was seen once. The CDR3 sequence: CASSVEGQAYNEQFF. Written as DNA, the CDR3 is TGTGCCAGCAGCGTAGAAGGACAGGCATACAATGAGCAGTTCTTC. This sequence joins TRBV9 and TRBJ2-1; 7 nucleotides agree with TRBD1. V was clipped by 0 bases and J by 4 bases; unmatched bases: 4. Looked up from germline, CDR1 is SGDLS and CDR2 is YYNGEE. The CDR3 runs 15 residues.

CDR3 amino acids: CASSFRGSMNTEAFF. In nucleotides, the CDR3 is TGTGCCAGCAGCTTTAGGGGGTCCATGAACACTGAAGCTTTCTTT. The V gene is TRBV7-2, the J gene TRBJ1-1, with D perhaps TRBD1 (6 bases). V lost 3 bases and J 0 bases, leaving 11 bases between the germline ends. The CDR3 covers 15 residues. The germline CDR1 and CDR2 sequences are SGHTA and FQGNSA.

J is TRBJ2-2 and V is TRBV4-3; D is unresolved. This CDR3 has 13 amino acids. Germline loops: CDR1 LGHNA, CDR2 YSLEER. Trimming took off 5 bases at V and 4 bases at J, with 8 bases between the two ends. CDR3 bases: TGCGCCAGCAGCTGGCGCGGCACCGGGGAGCTGTTTTTT. This sequence encodes CASSWRGTGELFF.

In regard to this clone: Other DNA sequences within the sample encode an identical CDR3. This sequence joins TRBV29-1 and TRBJ2-3; 10 bases are a match to TRBD1. This CDR3 spans 15 amino acids. With 6 bases clipped from V and 1 base from J, the junction kept 7 bases outside the gene matches. Germline values: CDR1 SQVTM, CDR2 ANQGSEA. CDR3 amino acids: CSVARGTGGTDTQYF. CDR3 DNA: TGCAGCGTGGCGCGGGGGACAGGGGGCACAGATACGCAGTATTTT.

The chain is built from TRBV18 and TRBJ1-4; perhaps TRBD1 as D (5 bases). This CDR3 contains 16 residues. The ends were cut back, 2 bases at V and 5 bases at J, with 15 bases in the middle. Germline V gene data show CDR1 as KGHSH and CDR2 as LQKENI. The CDR3 coding sequence is TGTGCCAGCTCACCATGGGGCACTGGGTTAAATGAAAAACTGTTTTTT. Translated, it gives CASSPWGTGLNEKLFF.

The rearrangement joins TRBV5-4 to TRBJ2-5; D not resolved. Germline CDR1 and CDR2: SGHNT and YYREEE (reference sequence). The CDR3 has 13 amino acids. V lost 2 bases and J 3 bases, leaving 8 bases between the germline ends. The CDR3 region is CASSLNTEETQYF. CDR3 DNA: TGTGCCAGCAGCTTAAACACCGAAGAGACCCAGTACTTC.

The rearrangement uses TRBV5-4 and TRBJ1-2; 9 bases match TRBD1. Unmatched junction bases numbered 5, after V lost 4 bases and J lost 4 bases. Germline assignment: CDR1 SGHNT and CDR2 YYREEE (reference sequence). The CDR3 has 14 residues. CDR3 loop: CASSVGQGPYGYTF. CDR3 DNA: TGTGCCAGCAGCGTCGGACAGGGGCCCTATGGCTACACCTTC.

V and J are TRBV19 and TRBJ1-2; possible D gene TRBD1, 6 bases. In germline, CDR1 is LNHDA, CDR2 SQIVND (reference sequence). This CDR3 has 16 amino acids. With 1 base removed from V and 3 bases from J, the gap between germline ends came to 15 bases. The CDR3 loop reads CASSIGAGGSDYGYTF. The CDR3 region has the DNA TGTGCCAGTAGTATAGGAGCGGGGGGCTCGGACTATGGCTACACCTTC.

This clone showed up just a few times. The chain carries TRBV28 and TRBJ1-2; no definite D call. CDR3 size: 15 residues. Looked up from germline, CDR1 is MDHEN and CDR2 is SYDVKM. Trimming removed 5 bases from V and 4 bases from J, with 17 bases in between. This CDR3 reads CASSRGSRGIYGYTF. The CDR3 region has the DNA TGTGCCAGCAGTCGAGGTAGCCGGGGTATCTATGGCTACACCTTC.

The chain is built from TRBV7-2 and TRBJ1-1; D is unclear. V gave up 5 bases and J gave up 5 bases, with 9 bases separating them. Germline V gives CDR1 SGHTA, CDR2 FQGNSA. The CDR3 sequence is 12 residues long. The CDR3 nucleotides are TGTGCCAGCAGCATTGCTATGACTGAAGCTTTCTTT. The encoded protein is CASSIAMTEAFF.